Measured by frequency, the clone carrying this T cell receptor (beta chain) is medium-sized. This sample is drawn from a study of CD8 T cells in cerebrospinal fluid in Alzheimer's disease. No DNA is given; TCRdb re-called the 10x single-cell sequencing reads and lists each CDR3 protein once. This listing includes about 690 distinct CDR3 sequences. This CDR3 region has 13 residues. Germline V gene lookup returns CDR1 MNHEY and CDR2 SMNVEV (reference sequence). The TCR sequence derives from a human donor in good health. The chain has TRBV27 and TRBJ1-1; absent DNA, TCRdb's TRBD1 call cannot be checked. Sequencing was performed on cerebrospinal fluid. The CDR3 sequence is CASSWGQYTEAFF.